These 28 T cell receptor beta chains originate from one sample sequenced in a study of a mutant IDH1 vaccine in newly diagnosed glioma. Described time point: baseline, week 1 (first vaccination visit). Noted treatment: pre-vaccination baseline after standard-of-care therapy. The protocol was immunoSEQ multiplex PCR, while the TCRdb copy is restricted to in-frame clones and leaves out a portion. The table includes approximately 25,000 clones, approximately 93% detected once. Sequences were derived from PBMCs, sampled from a glioma patient treated with radiotherapy, temozolomide or both. These TCRs come from a middle-aged man with glioma.

This chain joins TRBV30 and TRBJ2-7, with no clear D. The V and J ends lost 2 bases and 5 bases respectively, with 7 bases between them. In germline, CDR1 is GTSNPN, CDR2 SVGIG (reference sequence). CDR3 length: 11 amino acids. The CDR3 here is CAWSQENEQYF. In nucleotides, the CDR3 is TGTGCCTGGAGTCAAGAGAACGAGCAGTACTTC.

This clone was seen only once. This chain links TRBV27 with TRBJ2-7, with 9 bases matching TRBD2. Germline CDR1 is MNHEY and CDR2 is SMNVEV (reference sequence). The CDR3 has 12 residues. After removal of 5 bases from V and 12 bases from J, the junction contained 8 bases not matched to a gene. CDR3 sequence reads: CASSQPGLAPYF. In DNA form, the CDR3 reads TGTGCCAGCAGTCAACCGGGACTAGCACCGTACTTC.

The count of this clone is one. The chain links TRBV15 to TRBJ1-5, with no clear D. CDR3 size: 16 residues. Germline V gives CDR1 LNHNV, CDR2 YYDKDF (reference sequence). The V and J ends lost 1 base and 0 bases respectively, with 10 bases between them. CDR3 protein: CATSRVGGISNQPQHF. The CDR3 DNA is TGTGCCACCAGCAGAGTAGGAGGGATTAGCAATCAGCCCCAGCATTTT.

For the CDR3, the DNA is TGTGCCAGCAGCTTAGACAGGGGGCCGAATTATGGCTACACCTTC. It is translated as CASSLDRGPNYGYTF. The gene calls are TRBV7-2 and TRBJ1-2; TRBD1 matches at 9 bases. The CDR3 sequence is 15 residues long. From germline, CDR1 is SGHTA and CDR2 FQGNSA. Germline trimming cut 1 base from V and 5 bases from J; bases unmatched to any gene: 5.

The V gene is TRBV7-9, the J gene TRBJ1-3, with D unclear. The CDR3 loop spans 15 amino acids. Germline CDR1 SEHNR, CDR2 FQNEAQ (reference sequence). V shed 5 bases and J shed 3 bases, with 14 bases lying between them. The CDR3 coding sequence is TGTGCCAGCAGCCCGAGGCGCGCTGGTGGAAACACCATATATTTT. Protein: CASSPRRAGGNTIYF.

This chain uses TRBV2 with TRBJ1-6; D unclear. The CDR3 is 13 residues long. Germline V gene sequence: CDR1 SNHLY, CDR2 FYNNEI. Trimming took off 4 bases at V and 12 bases at J, with 13 bases between the two ends. DNA for the CDR3: TGTGCCAGCAGTGTACTAAGGCCAGAACCCCTCCACTTT. It codes for CASSVLRPEPLHF.

The sample holds one count of this clone. The genes are TRBV9 and TRBJ1-1, with 8 bases aligning to TRBD1. The CDR3 consists of 16 residues. J gave up 0 bases and V 4 bases, and 8 bases lay outside the gene matches. Germline CDR1 reads SGDLS; CDR2 reads YYNGEE. The CDR3 protein is CASSPRTGLMNTEAFF. The CDR3 DNA sequence: TGTGCCAGCAGCCCTCGGACAGGGTTAATGAACACTGAAGCTTTCTTT.

This clone is a singleton in its sample. This sequence joins TRBV15 and TRBJ2-5; D possibly matches TRBD1 or TRBD2 (5 bases each). CDR3 length: 14 amino acids. V gave up 11 bases and J gave up 2 bases, with 18 bases separating them. Germline values: CDR1 LNHNV, CDR2 YYDKDF (reference sequence). The DNA of the CDR3 is TGTGCCTCGGGGACCTCAGACGGACAAGAGACCCAGTACTTC. Its protein product is CASGTSDGQETQYF.

The V call is TRBV7-3, the J call TRBJ1-2; 7 positions agree with TRBD1. V lost 3 bases, J lost 8 bases, and 9 bases stayed unmatched. The CDR3 sequence is 14 residues long. Looked up from germline, CDR1 is SGHTA and CDR2 is FQGTGA. CDR3 in amino acids: CASSFTGDSRGYTF. The CDR3, as DNA: TGTGCCAGCAGCTTCACAGGGGATTCAAGAGGCTACACCTTC.

The chain employs TRBV5-4 and TRBJ2-1; 12 positions agree with TRBD2. The CDR3 loop spans 15 amino acids. After removal of 4 bases from V and 9 bases from J, the junction contained 8 bases not matched to a gene. Germline CDR1 reads SGHNT; CDR2 reads YYREEE (reference sequence). The chain's CDR3 is CASSITLAGGIEQFF. The CDR3 nucleotides are TGTGCCAGCAGCATAACCCTAGCGGGGGGGATTGAGCAGTTCTTC.

The V and J genes are TRBV7-9 and TRBJ2-1; the match to TRBD2 covers 7 bases. Looked up from germline, CDR1 is SEHNR and CDR2 is FQNEAQ (reference sequence). V was clipped by 5 bases and J by 9 bases; unmatched bases: 10. The CDR3 sequence is 14 residues long. The CDR3 is CASSLAGRATEQFF. CDR3 coding DNA: TGTGCCAGCAGCCTTGCTGGGAGGGCAACTGAGCAGTTCTTC.

The genes are TRBV28 and TRBJ2-7; TRBD1 matches at 10 bases. This CDR3 has 15 amino acids. With V trimmed by 8 bases and J by 2 bases, 9 bases remained unmatched. The V gene's germline CDR1 is MDHEN and CDR2 SYDVKM. The CDR3 region has the DNA TGTGCCAGCTCCCTCACCGGGACAGGGGCCTACGAGCAGTACTTC. It translates to CASSLTGTGAYEQYF.

The CDR3 DNA reads TGTGCCAGCATAGAGGGCAGGGGCTCAAACTATGGCTACACCTTC. It encodes CASIEGRGSNYGYTF. V and J are TRBV2 and TRBJ1-2; TRBD1 might be the D (6 bases). CDR1 is SNHLY, CDR2 FYNNEI, per germline. V dropped 7 bases and J dropped 2 bases, with 17 bases sitting between them. There are 15 residues in the CDR3.

The rearrangement uses TRBV27 and TRBJ1-2, with TRBD1 as a possible D gene (6 bases). The V gene's germline CDR1 is MNHEY and CDR2 SMNVEV (reference sequence). Trimming pared 6 bases from V and 3 bases from J, leaving 14 bases between. The CDR3 runs 14 residues. In DNA form, the CDR3 reads TGTGCCAGCAGCGCAGGGGCTCGGGACTATGGCTACACCTTC. It translates to CASSAGARDYGYTF.

The V call is TRBV5-4, the J call TRBJ2-1, with no clear D. V shed 3 bases and J shed 6 bases, with 10 bases lying between them. In germline, CDR1 is SGHNT, CDR2 YYREEE (reference sequence). This CDR3 has 13 amino acids. For the CDR3, the DNA is TGTGCCAGCAGCTGGACCTCGAGCAATGAGCAGTTCTTC. Translating gives CASSWTSSNEQFF.

The J gene is TRBJ2-3, the V gene TRBV6-5; D gene uncertain. Trimming cost V 1 base and J 2 bases, with 13 bases left between them. Per germline, CDR1 MNHEY and CDR2 SVGAGI. This CDR3 comprises 16 residues. CDR3 in amino acids: CASSYLAYGPTDTQYF. CDR3 DNA sequence: TGTGCCAGCAGTTACTTAGCTTACGGTCCCACAGATACGCAGTATTTT.

The chain employs TRBV6-6 and TRBJ1-4, with TRBD1 matching 8 bases. Looked up from germline, CDR1 is MNHNY and CDR2 is SVGAGI (reference sequence). J gave up 8 bases and V 6 bases, and 8 bases lay outside the gene matches. The CDR3 is made up of 14 amino acids. The CDR3: CASRSGGLEEKLFF. The CDR3 coding sequence is TGTGCCAGCAGGTCAGGGGGCTTGGAGGAAAAACTGTTTTTT.

This clone was detected only once. The gene calls are TRBV9 and TRBJ1-4, with 8 bases matching TRBD1. The CDR3 is 15 amino acids. CDR1 SGDLS and CDR2 YYNGEE come from the germline V gene. The ends lost 3 bases at V and 1 base at J; junction bases unmatched: 2. The CDR3 DNA sequence: TGTGCCAGCAGCGATGGACAGGGAACTAATGAAAAACTGTTTTTT. It encodes CASSDGQGTNEKLFF.

DNA of the CDR3: TGTGCCAGCAGCTTGGGGGGGATTGGGGCCCAGCATTTT. Encoded protein: CASSLGGIGAQHF. This rearrangement joins TRBV5-5 to TRBJ1-5, with a weak D call TRBD1 (5 bases). This CDR3 has 13 amino acids. The germline V and J ends were trimmed by 0 bases and 11 bases, with 12 bases remaining between them. Germline CDR1 is SGHKS and CDR2 is YYEKEE (reference sequence).

This chain connects TRBV6-6 to TRBJ2-7; 14 nucleotides agree with TRBD2. After removal of 0 bases from V and 7 bases from J, the junction contained 5 bases not matched to a gene. The CDR3 has 16 residues. Germline CDR1 and CDR2: MNHNY and SVGAGI (reference sequence). The DNA for the CDR3 is TGTGCCAGCAGTTACTCCCGACGACTAGCGGGGGGGGAGCAGTACTTC. Translated: CASSYSRRLAGGEQYF.

The rearrangement joins TRBV28 to TRBJ1-2; 8 nucleotides agree with TRBD1. The germline gives CDR1 MDHEN, CDR2 SYDVKM. The J segment lost 3 bases and the V segment lost 5 bases, leaving 11 bases of the junction unmatched. The CDR3 length is 16 residues. CDR3 loop: CASSPPTQGAYYGYTF. In DNA form, the CDR3 reads TGTGCCAGCAGTCCCCCTACCCAGGGGGCTTACTATGGCTACACCTTC.

V gene TRBV5-6 combines with J gene TRBJ2-7; no reliable D call. Germline CDR1 SGHDT, CDR2 YYEEEE. The CDR3 totals 13 residues. V lost 4 bases and J lost 1, with 9 bases in between. Written as DNA, the CDR3 is TGTGCCAGCAGCCCTCCCAGTTCCTACGAGCAGTACTTC. The encoded protein is CASSPPSSYEQYF.

The chain joins TRBV2 to TRBJ2-7; 9 positions match TRBD2. This CDR3 is built from 15 residues. V lost 5 bases and J lost 7; bases outside the gene matches: 12. The germline V gene has CDR1 SNHLY and CDR2 FYNNEI. This CDR3 is CASSLRPGLALEQYF. For the CDR3, the DNA is TGTGCCAGCAGTCTTCGCCCGGGACTAGCCCTTGAGCAGTACTTC.

The sample holds one count of this clone. The chain couples TRBV7-8 to TRBJ2-2, with D possibly matching TRBD1 (5 bases). The germline gives CDR1 SGHVS, CDR2 FQNEAQ. V gave up 1 base and J gave up 6 bases, with 9 bases separating them. The CDR3 has 14 amino acids. The CDR3 loop is CASSLEGVAGELFF. The CDR3 DNA is TGTGCCAGCAGCTTAGAAGGGGTCGCCGGGGAGCTGTTTTTT.

This sequence joins TRBV11-2 and TRBJ2-1; 12 bases match TRBD2. V lost 4 bases, J lost 3 bases, and 7 bases stayed unmatched. The CDR3 spans 17 residues. The germline V gene encodes CDR1 SGHAT and CDR2 FQNNGV. The CDR3 is CASSSRLAGAIYNEQFF. CDR3 coding DNA: TGTGCCAGCAGCTCAAGACTAGCGGGAGCGATCTACAATGAGCAGTTCTTC. Full variable domain (rest looked up from reference TRBV11-2 and TRBJ2-1): EAGVAQSPRYKIIEKRQSVAFWCNPISGHATLYWYQQILGQGPKLLIQFQNNGVVDDSQLPKDRFSAERLKGVDSTLKIQPAKLEDSAVYLCASSSRLAGAIYNEQFFGPGTRLTVL.

This chain uses TRBV4-1 with TRBJ1-5; 8 bases map to TRBD1. With 4 bases clipped from V and 2 bases from J, the junction kept 7 bases outside the gene matches. The CDR3 spans 16 residues. CDR1 is MGHRA, CDR2 YSYEKL, per germline. Written as DNA, the CDR3 is TGCGCCAGCAGCCGAGGACAGGGTTCGGGCAATCAGCCCCAGCATTTT. It encodes CASSRGQGSGNQPQHF.

This chain joins TRBV7-9 and TRBJ2-7, with 9 bases aligning to TRBD1. CDR1 is SEHNR, CDR2 FQNEAQ, per germline (reference sequence). The junction had 13 bases not matched to a gene; V was cut back by 7 bases and J by 6 bases. The CDR3 is made up of 15 amino acids. The CDR3 sequence: CASTREQGASVEQYF. In nucleotides, the CDR3 is TGTGCCAGCACCCGGGAACAGGGGGCGTCTGTCGAGCAGTACTTC.

This clone has a single count. The rearrangement joins TRBV7-6 to TRBJ2-2, with D maybe TRBD1 (6 bases). The CDR3 runs to 16 residues. The germline V and J ends were trimmed by 5 bases and 6 bases, with 19 bases remaining between them. The germline gives CDR1 SGHVS, CDR2 FNYEAQ. DNA of the CDR3: TGTGCCAGCAGCCCCCACGGGGTCAGGGGCGCCGGGGAGCTGTTTTTT. Translation: CASSPHGVRGAGELFF.